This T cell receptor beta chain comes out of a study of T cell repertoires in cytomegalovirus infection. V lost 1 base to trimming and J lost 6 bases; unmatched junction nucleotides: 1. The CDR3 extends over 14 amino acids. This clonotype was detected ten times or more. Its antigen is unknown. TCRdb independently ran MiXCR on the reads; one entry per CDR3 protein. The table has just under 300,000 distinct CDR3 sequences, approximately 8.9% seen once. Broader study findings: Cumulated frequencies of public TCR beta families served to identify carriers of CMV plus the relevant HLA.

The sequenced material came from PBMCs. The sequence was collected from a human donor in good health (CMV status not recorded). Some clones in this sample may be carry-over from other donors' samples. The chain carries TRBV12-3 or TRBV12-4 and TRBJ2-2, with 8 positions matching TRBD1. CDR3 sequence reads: CASSLDRGAGELFF. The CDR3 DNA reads TGTGCCAGCAGTTTAGACAGGGGGGCCGGGGAGCTGTTTTTT.